Sequencing of this T cell receptor beta chain was carried out in a study of T cell changes during pregnancy in multiple sclerosis. Here immunoSEQ multiplex PCR was the method, and the copy in TCRdb shows in-frame clones only, minus some. The sample contains 50,000 or so clones, approximately 94% of which appear only once. V was pared by 4 bases and J by 7 bases, with 9 bases of the junction left unmatched. The length of the CDR3 is 14 residues. Per germline, CDR1 LNHDA and CDR2 SQIVND (reference sequence). The V call is TRBV19, the J call TRBJ1-2; 7 bases are a match to TRBD1. The sequences come from CD4+ T cells from peripheral blood mononuclear cells, collected in the second trimester of pregnancy. This TCR was recovered from a female donor with multiple sclerosis, enrolled in a pregnancy study. The CDR3 DNA sequence: TGTGCCAGTAGTACGACAGGGTCTGGGGCTGGCTACACCTTC. Its protein is CASSTTGSGAGYTF.